This TCR beta chain was obtained from a study of naive and memory T cell subsets. A UMI-containing oligonucleotide was joined by 3' ligation to the TCR cDNA template. Four PCR rounds used nested alpha and beta constant region primers plus the SP2 primer. MiXCR, run by TCRdb on the 5' RACE reads, gives a single entry per CDR3 protein. The table includes around 56,000 distinct CDR3 sequences, approximately 8% detected once. The V gene lost 0 bases and the J gene lost 6 bases, with 9 bases spanning the gap. The germline V gene has CDR1 LNHNV and CDR2 YYDKDF (reference sequence). The CDR3 runs 13 residues.

This TCR was recovered from a female donor in good health. The rearrangement joins TRBV15 to TRBJ2-7; D not certain. CDR3 protein: CATSRDRSREQYF. In DNA form, the CDR3 reads TGTGCCACCAGCAGAGATCGGAGCCGCGAGCAGTACTTC.